These 18 T cell receptor beta chains originate from one sample sequenced in a study of Ad26.COV2.S vaccination and SARS-CoV-2 variants. Assay: immunoSEQ multiplex PCR; the TCRdb copy retains only in-frame clones and omits some. The sample includes about 320,000 clones, 85% to 90% seen only once; the top ten take 4.5% to 7%. Documented treatment: around 19 received Ad26.COV2.S at low or high dose, single or two shots; several received placebo; per-sample allocation not given. Repertoires come from day 63 after the first vaccine or placebo injection. Source: peripheral blood, taken in a trial of Ad26.COV2.S vaccine versus placebo. The receptor source for this set is a person aged 18 to 65 who received the Ad26.COV2.S COVID-19 vaccine or a placebo.

The gene calls are TRBV5-1 and TRBJ1-2; TRBD1 matches at 9 bases. The CDR3 is made up of 15 amino acids. V shed 4 bases and J 4 bases; nucleotides not matched to a gene: 8. Germline values: CDR1 SGHRS, CDR2 YFSETQ. The DNA of the CDR3 is TGCGCCAGCAGCGAGGGACAGGGTTGGGTCTATGGCTACACCTTC. It is translated as CASSEGQGWVYGYTF.

In DNA, the CDR3 is TGTGCCAGCAGCTTGGCGGGCGGTTACACAGATACGCAGTATTTT. Translation gives CASSLAGGYTDTQYF. V gene TRBV5-4 combines with J gene TRBJ2-3; D remains ambiguous. Germline V gene data show CDR1 as SGHNT and CDR2 as YYREEE (reference sequence). This CDR3 has 15 amino acids. Deletions cut 0 bases from V and 2 bases from J, with 10 bases between.

The chain recombines TRBV3-1 (or the pseudogene TRBV3-2) with TRBJ2-7; D may be TRBD1 (6 bases). The CDR3 extends over 13 amino acids. Germline V CDR1 and CDR2: LGHDT, YNNKEL (reference sequence). The ends were cut back, 4 bases at V and 6 bases at J, with 13 bases in the middle. CDR3 sequence (DNA): TGTGCCAGCAGCCGACGGGACAAGGGCGAGCAGTACTTC. Encoded protein: CASSRRDKGEQYF.

The CDR3 DNA reads TGCGCCAGCAGCCAAGAGTCGTCGTCCAATAATTCACCCCTCCACTTT. Its translation: CASSQESSSNNSPLHF. The rearrangement joins TRBV4-3 to TRBJ1-6; D is uncertain. The CDR3 covers 16 residues. CDR1 is LGHNA and CDR2 is YSLEER in the germline V gene. The ends were cut back, 0 bases at V and 5 bases at J, with 11 bases in the middle.

V is TRBV6-2 or TRBV6-3 and J is TRBJ2-7; 8 bases fit TRBD1. Trimming cost V 5 bases and J 5 bases; bases outside gene matches: 8. Germline V gene sequence: CDR1 MNHEY, CDR2 SVGEGT. This CDR3 has 14 amino acids. CDR3 bases: TGTGCCAGCAGTAATACGTGGACAGGGCACGAGCAGTACGTC. It is translated as CASSNTWTGHEQYV.

V is TRBV5-4 and J is TRBJ1-4; the match to TRBD1 covers 8 bases. The CDR3 has 12 residues. V lost 0 bases and J lost 14; bases outside the gene matches: 3. In germline, CDR1 is SGHNT, CDR2 YYREEE (reference sequence). CDR3 DNA sequence: TGTGCCAGCAGCTTGGGGGACAGGAAGCTGTTTTTT. It codes for CASSLGDRKLFF.

The chain employs TRBV3-1 (or the pseudogene TRBV3-2) and TRBJ2-7; perhaps TRBD1 as D (5 bases). This CDR3 has 14 residues. V shed 1 base and J shed 3 bases, with 10 bases lying between them. Germline values: CDR1 LGHDT, CDR2 YNNKEL (reference sequence). CDR3 amino acids: CASSQGGHLYEQYV. As DNA, the CDR3 is TGTGCCAGCAGCCAAGGAGGACACCTCTACGAGCAGTACGTC.

This sequence joins TRBV7-2 and TRBJ2-3, with TRBD2 matching over 7 bases. Looked up from germline, CDR1 is SGHTA and CDR2 is FQGNSA. This CDR3 spans 13 amino acids. V dropped 5 bases and J dropped 8; count of bases not matched to a gene: 7. CDR3 DNA: TGTGCCAGCAGCCTTGACTGGGGGGGTACGCAGTATTTT. Translation: CASSLDWGGTQYF.

The rearrangement uses TRBV15 and TRBJ2-6, with 8 bases that match TRBD1. The CDR3 extends over 17 amino acids. The V and J ends lost 8 bases and 1 base, in that order; junction bases with no gene match: 10. The germline gives CDR1 LNHNV, CDR2 YYDKDF (reference sequence). CDR3 sequence: CATRRGDRPSGANVLTF. In DNA form, the CDR3 reads TGTGCCACCCGGAGGGGGGACAGGCCGTCTGGGGCCAACGTCCTGACTTTC. Using reference TRBV15 and TRBJ2-6 for the parts outside the CDR3, the full variable domain is DAMVIQNPRYQVTQFGKPVTLSCSQTLNHNVMYWYQQKSSQAPKLLFHYYDKDFNNEADTPDNFQSRRPNTSFCFLDIRSPGLGDTAMYLCATRRGDRPSGANVLTFGAGSRLTVL.

The V and J genes are TRBV5-1 and TRBJ2-3; no firm D call. Germline CDR1 SGHRS, CDR2 YFSETQ. The CDR3 contains 13 residues. V shed 4 bases and J shed 6 bases, with 12 bases lying between them. The CDR3 nucleotides are TGCGCCAGCAGCCCCCGGCCCTGGGATACGCAGTATTTT. Residues: CASSPRPWDTQYF.

This clone is a singleton in its sample. Other DNA sequences in this sample translate to the same CDR3. The J gene is TRBJ1-1, the V gene TRBV19; 7 nucleotides align to TRBD1. The ends lost 4 bases at V and 0 bases at J; junction bases unmatched: 2. CDR1 LNHDA and CDR2 SQIVND come from the germline V gene (reference sequence). The CDR3 has 14 residues. CDR3 sequence reads: CASSRTGMNTEAFF. The CDR3 DNA sequence: TGTGCCAGTAGTAGGACAGGTATGAACACTGAAGCTTTCTTT. Drawing the rest from reference TRBV19 and TRBJ1-1, the complete variable domain is DGGITQSPKYLFRKEGQNVTLSCEQNLNHDAMYWYRQDPGQGLRLIYYSQIVNDFQKGDIAEGYSVSREKKESFPLTVTSAQKNPTAFYLCASSRTGMNTEAFFGQGTRLTVV.

V and J are TRBV10-3 and TRBJ2-1; possibly TRBD1 for D (6 bases). The V and J ends lost 11 bases and 5 bases respectively, with 19 bases between them. CDR3 length: 14 residues. Germline V gene sequence: CDR1 ENHRY, CDR2 SYGVKD. CDR3 protein: CAVSQGLGDNEQFF. Here the CDR3 DNA reads TGTGCCGTCTCACAGGGCCTGGGGGACAATGAGCAGTTCTTC.

The chain joins TRBV27 to TRBJ2-7, with TRBD2 as a possible D gene (6 bases). Germline lookup yields CDR1 MNHEY and CDR2 SMNVEV (reference sequence). V lost 5 bases and J lost 0, with 14 bases in between. The CDR3 contains 15 residues. The CDR3, as DNA: TGTGCCAGCAGTATAGGGACTGACAGCTCCTACGAGCAGTACGTC. It codes for CASSIGTDSSYEQYV.

This clone was detected only a few times. This chain uses TRBV28 with TRBJ1-1; D is uncertain. The ends were cut back, 2 bases at V and 3 bases at J, with 10 bases in the middle. The CDR3 loop spans 14 amino acids. Germline-derived CDR1 and CDR2 are MDHEN and SYDVKM. Here the CDR3 DNA reads TGTGCCAGCAGTTTAGAAAGGGAGGACACTGAAGCTTTCTTT. Translated, it gives CASSLEREDTEAFF.

V usage is TRBV7-2 and J usage is TRBJ2-1; no clear D gene. CDR1 SGHTA and CDR2 FQGNSA come from the germline V gene. The CDR3 loop spans 15 amino acids. The V and J ends lost 5 bases and 0 bases respectively, with 11 bases between them. In DNA form, the CDR3 reads TGTGCCAGCAGCCTACAGAGCAGCTCCTACAATGAGCAGTTCTTC. Translation: CASSLQSSSYNEQFF. The whole variable domain, remainder taken from reference TRBV7-2 and TRBJ2-1, is GAGVSQSPSNKVTEKGKDVELRCDPISGHTALYWYRQSLGQGLEFLIYFQGNSAPDKSGLPSDRFSAERTGGSVSTLTIQRTQQEDSAVYLCASSLQSSSYNEQFFGPGTRLTVL.

This rearrangement joins TRBV11-3 to TRBJ1-1; 9 bases are a match to TRBD1. Unmatched junction bases numbered 0, after V lost 0 bases and J lost 4 bases. The CDR3 runs to 14 residues. Germline CDR1 SGHNT, CDR2 YENEEA. The CDR3 protein is CASSLEQGATEAFF. For the CDR3, the DNA is TGTGCCAGCAGCTTAGAACAGGGGGCCACTGAAGCTTTCTTT.

The rearrangement links TRBV18 to TRBJ2-5; no definite D call. V lost 2 bases and J lost 1, with 5 bases in between. Germline V gives CDR1 KGHSH, CDR2 LQKENI. The CDR3 sequence is 13 residues long. DNA for the CDR3: TGTGCCAGCTCACCAAGGGCCCAAGAGACCCAGTACTTC. It yields the protein CASSPRAQETQYF.

The chain combines TRBV27 with TRBJ2-1, with TRBD2 matching over 12 bases. Germline V gene sequence: CDR1 MNHEY, CDR2 SMNVEV (reference sequence). The V segment lost 0 bases and the J segment 0 bases; nucleotides outside the gene matches: 6. The CDR3 extends over 19 amino acids. The CDR3 sequence is CASSLSFPGLAGSYNEQFF. CDR3 in DNA: TGTGCCAGCAGTTTATCCTTCCCGGGACTAGCGGGCTCCTACAATGAGCAGTTCTTC.